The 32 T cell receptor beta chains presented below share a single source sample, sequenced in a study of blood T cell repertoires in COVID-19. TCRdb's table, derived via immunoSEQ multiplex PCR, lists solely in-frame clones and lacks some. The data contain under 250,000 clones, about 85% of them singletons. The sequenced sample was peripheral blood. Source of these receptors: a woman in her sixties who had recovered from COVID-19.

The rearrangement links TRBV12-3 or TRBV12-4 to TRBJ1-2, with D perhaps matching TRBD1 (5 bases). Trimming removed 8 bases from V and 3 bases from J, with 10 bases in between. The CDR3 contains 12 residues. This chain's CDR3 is CASAQGYYGYTF. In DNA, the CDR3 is TGTGCCAGCGCCCAGGGATACTATGGCTACACCTTC.

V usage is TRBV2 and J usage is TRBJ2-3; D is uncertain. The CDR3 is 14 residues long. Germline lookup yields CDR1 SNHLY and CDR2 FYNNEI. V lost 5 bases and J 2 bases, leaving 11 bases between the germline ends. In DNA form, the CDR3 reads TGTGCCAGCAGTAAGGTTGGGCCCACAGATACGCAGTATTTT. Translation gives CASSKVGPTDTQYF. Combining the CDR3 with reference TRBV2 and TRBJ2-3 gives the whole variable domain EPEVTQTPSHQVTQMGQEVILRCVPISNHLYFYWYRQILGQKVEFLVSFYNNEISEKSEIFDDQFSVERPDGSNFTLKIRSTKLEDSAMYFCASSKVGPTDTQYFGPGTRLTVL.

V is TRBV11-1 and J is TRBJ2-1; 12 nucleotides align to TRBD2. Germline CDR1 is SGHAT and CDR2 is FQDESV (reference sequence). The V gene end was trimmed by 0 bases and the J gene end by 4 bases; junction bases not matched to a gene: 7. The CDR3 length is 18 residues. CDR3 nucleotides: TGTGCCAGCAGCTTAGCTTCTAGCGGGGGGGCATGGTACAATGAGCAGTTCTTC. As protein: CASSLASSGGAWYNEQFF. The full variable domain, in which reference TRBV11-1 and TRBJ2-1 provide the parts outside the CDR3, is EAEVAQSPRYKITEKSQAVAFWCDPISGHATLYWYRQILGQGPELLVQFQDESVVDDSQLPKDRFSAERLKGVDSTLKIQPAELGDSAMYLCASSLASSGGAWYNEQFFGPGTRLTVL.

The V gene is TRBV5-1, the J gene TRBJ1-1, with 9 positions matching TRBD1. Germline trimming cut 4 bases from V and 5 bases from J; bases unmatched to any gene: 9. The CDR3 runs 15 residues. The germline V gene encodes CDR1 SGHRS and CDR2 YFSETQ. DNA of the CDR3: TGCGCCAGCAGCGGAGGGACAGGGTCTGGAACTGAAGCTTTCTTT. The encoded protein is CASSGGTGSGTEAFF.

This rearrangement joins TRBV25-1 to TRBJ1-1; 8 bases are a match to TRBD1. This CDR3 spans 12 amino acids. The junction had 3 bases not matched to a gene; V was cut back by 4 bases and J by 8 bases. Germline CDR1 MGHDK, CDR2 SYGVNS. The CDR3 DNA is TGTGCCAGCAGTGCCCGGGACAGGGAAGCTTTCTTT. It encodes CASSARDREAFF.

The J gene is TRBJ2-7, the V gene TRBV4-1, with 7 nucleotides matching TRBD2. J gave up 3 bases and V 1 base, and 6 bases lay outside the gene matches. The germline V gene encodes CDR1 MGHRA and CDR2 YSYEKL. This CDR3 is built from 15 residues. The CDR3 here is CASSQVDGGIYEQYF. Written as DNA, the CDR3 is TGCGCCAGCAGCCAAGTGGACGGGGGGATCTACGAGCAGTACTTC.

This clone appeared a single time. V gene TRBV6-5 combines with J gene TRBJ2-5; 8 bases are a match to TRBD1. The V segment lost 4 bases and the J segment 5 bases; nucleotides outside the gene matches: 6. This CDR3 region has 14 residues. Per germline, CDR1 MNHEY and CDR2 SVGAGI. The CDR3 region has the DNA TGTGCCAGCAGTTCAGGGGGCAGTGGGGAGACCCAGTACTTC. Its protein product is CASSSGGSGETQYF.

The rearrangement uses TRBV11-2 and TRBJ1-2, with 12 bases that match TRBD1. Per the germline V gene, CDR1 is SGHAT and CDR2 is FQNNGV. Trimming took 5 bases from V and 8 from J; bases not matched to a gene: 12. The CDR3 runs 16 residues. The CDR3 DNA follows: TGTGCCAGCAGCCAAACCGGGACAGGGGGCAGGAGGGGCTACACCTTC. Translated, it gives CASSQTGTGGRRGYTF.

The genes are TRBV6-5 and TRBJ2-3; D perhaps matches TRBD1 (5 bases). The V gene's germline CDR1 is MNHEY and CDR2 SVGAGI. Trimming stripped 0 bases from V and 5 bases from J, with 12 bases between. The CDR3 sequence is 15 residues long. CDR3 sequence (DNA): TGTGCCAGCAGTTACTCCGCCGCAGGGATAGATACGCAGTATTTT. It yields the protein CASSYSAAGIDTQYF.

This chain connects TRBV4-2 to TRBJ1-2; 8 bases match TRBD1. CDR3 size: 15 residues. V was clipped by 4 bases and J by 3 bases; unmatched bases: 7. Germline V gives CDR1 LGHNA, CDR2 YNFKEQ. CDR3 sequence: CASSLQTGDDYGYTF. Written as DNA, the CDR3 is TGTGCCAGCAGCCTTCAGACAGGGGATGACTATGGCTACACCTTC.

The CDR3 protein is CATSRDRSASGGYTF. Here the CDR3 DNA reads TGTGCCACCAGCAGAGATCGGTCAGCTTCAGGGGGCTACACCTTC. V is TRBV15 and J is TRBJ1-2; perhaps TRBD1 as D (5 bases). Trimming cost V 0 bases and J 8 bases, with 16 bases left between them. The germline V gene encodes CDR1 LNHNV and CDR2 YYDKDF (reference sequence). The CDR3 has 15 amino acids. The full variable domain, rest sourced from reference TRBV15 and TRBJ1-2, is DAMVIQNPRYQVTQFGKPVTLSCSQTLNHNVMYWYQQKSSQAPKLLFHYYDKDFNNEADTPDNFQSRRPNTSFCFLDIRSPGLGDTAMYLCATSRDRSASGGYTFGSGTRLTVV.

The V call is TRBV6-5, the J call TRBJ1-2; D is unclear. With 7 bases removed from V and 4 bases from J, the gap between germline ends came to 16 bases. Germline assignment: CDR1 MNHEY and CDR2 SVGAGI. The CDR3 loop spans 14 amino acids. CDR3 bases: TGTGCCAGCAATTCTGCGGAGGGAACCTATGGCTACACCTTC. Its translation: CASNSAEGTYGYTF.

The chain's CDR3 is CAWSYGHAGQPQHF. The CDR3 DNA is TGTGCCTGGAGTTACGGCCACGCAGGTCAGCCCCAGCATTTT. This chain links TRBV30 with TRBJ1-5, with D hard to call. CDR1 and CDR2 (germline): GTSNPN, SVGIG (reference sequence). V was pared by 2 bases and J by 6 bases, with 14 bases between. The CDR3 loop spans 14 amino acids.

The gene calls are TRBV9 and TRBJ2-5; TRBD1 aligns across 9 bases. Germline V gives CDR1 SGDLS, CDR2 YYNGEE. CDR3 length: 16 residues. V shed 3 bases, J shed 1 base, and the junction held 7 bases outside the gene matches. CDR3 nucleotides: TGTGCCAGCAGCGAGGGGACAGGGAGCAGCCAAGAGACCCAGTACTTC. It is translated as CASSEGTGSSQETQYF. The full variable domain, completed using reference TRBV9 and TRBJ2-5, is DSGVTQTPKHLITATGQRVTLRCSPRSGDLSVYWYQQSLDQGLQFLIQYYNGEERAKGNILERFSAQQFPDLHSELNLSSLELGDSALYFCASSEGTGSSQETQYFGPGTRLLVL.

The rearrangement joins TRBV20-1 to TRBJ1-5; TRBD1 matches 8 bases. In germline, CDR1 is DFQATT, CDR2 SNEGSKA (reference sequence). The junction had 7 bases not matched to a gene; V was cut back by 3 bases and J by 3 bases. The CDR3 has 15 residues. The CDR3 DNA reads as TGCAGTGCTAGTGCGGGACAGGTTAACAATCAGCCCCAGCATTTT. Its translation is CSASAGQVNNQPQHF.

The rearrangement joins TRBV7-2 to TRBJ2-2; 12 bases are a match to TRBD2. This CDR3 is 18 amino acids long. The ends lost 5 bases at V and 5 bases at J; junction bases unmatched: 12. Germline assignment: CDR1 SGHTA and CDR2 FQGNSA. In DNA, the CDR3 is TGTGCCAGCAGCCCAAAGCTAGCGGGGGGGCCGCGAACCGGGGAGCTGTTTTTT. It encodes CASSPKLAGGPRTGELFF. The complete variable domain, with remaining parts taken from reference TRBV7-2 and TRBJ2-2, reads GAGVSQSPSNKVTEKGKDVELRCDPISGHTALYWYRQSLGQGLEFLIYFQGNSAPDKSGLPSDRFSAERTGGSVSTLTIQRTQQEDSAVYLCASSPKLAGGPRTGELFFGEGSRLTVL.

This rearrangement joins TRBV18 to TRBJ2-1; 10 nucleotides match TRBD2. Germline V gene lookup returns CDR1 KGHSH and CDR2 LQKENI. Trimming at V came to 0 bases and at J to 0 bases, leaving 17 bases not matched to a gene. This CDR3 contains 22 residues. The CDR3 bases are TGTGCCAGCTCACCACCTTTATGGACTAGCGGCCCGGACCGAGACTCCTACAATGAGCAGTTCTTC. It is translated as CASSPPLWTSGPDRDSYNEQFF.

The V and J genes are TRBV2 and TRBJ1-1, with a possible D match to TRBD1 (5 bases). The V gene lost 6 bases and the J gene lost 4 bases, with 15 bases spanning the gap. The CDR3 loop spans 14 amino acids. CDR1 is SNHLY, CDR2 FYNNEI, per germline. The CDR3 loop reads CASRLTVVGTEAFF. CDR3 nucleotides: TGTGCCAGCAGGCTGACAGTGGTGGGCACTGAAGCTTTCTTT.

The CDR3 sequence is CASSFDRVMNSPLHF. As DNA, the CDR3 is TGTGCCAGCAGCTTTGACAGGGTTATGAATTCACCCCTCCACTTT. The rearrangement joins TRBV5-4 to TRBJ1-6; 7 bases line up with TRBD1. Germline lookup yields CDR1 SGHNT and CDR2 YYREEE (reference sequence). V shed 2 bases, J shed 7 bases, and the junction held 6 bases outside the gene matches. CDR3 length: 15 residues.

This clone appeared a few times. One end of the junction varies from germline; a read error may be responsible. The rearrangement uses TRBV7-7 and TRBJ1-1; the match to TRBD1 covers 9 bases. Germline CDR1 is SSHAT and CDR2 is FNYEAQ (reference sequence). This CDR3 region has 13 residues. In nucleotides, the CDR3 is TGTGCTAGCAGCTTAGTGACAGGGGGTGAAGCTTTCTTT. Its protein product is CASSLVTGGEAFF.

The CDR3 coding sequence is TGTGCGGACGGGGAGCAGGGGGGCGCAGATACGCAGTATTTT. Its protein is CADGEQGGADTQYF. V gene TRBV2 combines with J gene TRBJ2-3; possible D gene TRBD1, 7 bases. Germline V gene sequence: CDR1 SNHLY, CDR2 FYNNEI. This CDR3 is built from 14 residues.

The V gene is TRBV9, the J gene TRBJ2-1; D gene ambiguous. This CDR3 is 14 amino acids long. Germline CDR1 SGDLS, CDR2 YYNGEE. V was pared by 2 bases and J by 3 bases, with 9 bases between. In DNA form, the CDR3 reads TGTGCCAGCAGCGTCCAATCGGGCTACAATGAGCAGTTCTTC. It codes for CASSVQSGYNEQFF.

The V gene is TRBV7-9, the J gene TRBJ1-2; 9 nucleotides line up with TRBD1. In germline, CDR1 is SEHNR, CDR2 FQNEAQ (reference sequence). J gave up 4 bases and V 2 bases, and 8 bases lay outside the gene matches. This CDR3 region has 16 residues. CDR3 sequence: CASSLSPGQGGYGYTF. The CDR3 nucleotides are TGTGCCAGCAGCTTAAGCCCGGGACAGGGAGGCTATGGCTACACCTTC.

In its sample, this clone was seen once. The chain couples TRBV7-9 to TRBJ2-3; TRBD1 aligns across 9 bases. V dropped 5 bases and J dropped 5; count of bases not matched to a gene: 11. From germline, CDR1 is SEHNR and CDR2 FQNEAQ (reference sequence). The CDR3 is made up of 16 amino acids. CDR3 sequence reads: CASSPRRGQGIDTQYF. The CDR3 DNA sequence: TGTGCCAGCAGCCCGAGACGGGGACAGGGTATAGATACGCAGTATTTT.

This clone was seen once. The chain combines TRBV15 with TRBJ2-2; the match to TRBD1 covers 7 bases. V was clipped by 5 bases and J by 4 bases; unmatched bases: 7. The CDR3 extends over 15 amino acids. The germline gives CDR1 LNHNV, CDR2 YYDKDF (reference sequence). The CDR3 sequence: CATSFDRVGTGELFF. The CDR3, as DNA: TGTGCCACCAGCTTTGACAGGGTGGGCACCGGGGAGCTGTTTTTT.

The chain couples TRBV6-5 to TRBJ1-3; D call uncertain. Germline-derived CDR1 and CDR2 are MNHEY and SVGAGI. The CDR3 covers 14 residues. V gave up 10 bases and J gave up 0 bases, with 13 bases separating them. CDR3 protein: CATLSWFSGNTIYF. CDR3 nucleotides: TGTGCCACCTTGAGCTGGTTCTCTGGAAACACCATATATTTT.

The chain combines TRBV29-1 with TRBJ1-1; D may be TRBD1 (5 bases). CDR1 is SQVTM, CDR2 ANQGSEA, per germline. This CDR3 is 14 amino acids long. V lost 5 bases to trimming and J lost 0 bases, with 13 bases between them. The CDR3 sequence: CSVSGGTVNTEAFF. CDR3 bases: TGCAGCGTTTCCGGCGGGACGGTGAACACTGAAGCTTTCTTT.

In DNA, the CDR3 is TGTGCCAGCAGCTTAGTAAGGGACAGGGGGCGCAGGGCAGATACGCAGTATTTT. Its translation: CASSLVRDRGRRADTQYF. J is TRBJ2-3 and V is TRBV7-9; 12 nucleotides align to TRBD1. Germline CDR1 and CDR2: SEHNR and FQNEAQ (reference sequence). The CDR3 has 18 residues. The V and J ends lost 1 base and 4 bases, in that order; junction bases with no gene match: 9. The full variable domain, in which reference TRBV7-9 and TRBJ2-3 provide the parts outside the CDR3, is DTGVSQNPRHKITKRGQNVTFRCDPISEHNRLYWYRQTLGQGPEFLTYFQNEAQLEKSRLLSDRFSAERPKGSFSTLEIQRTEQGDSAMYLCASSLVRDRGRRADTQYFGPGTRLTVL.

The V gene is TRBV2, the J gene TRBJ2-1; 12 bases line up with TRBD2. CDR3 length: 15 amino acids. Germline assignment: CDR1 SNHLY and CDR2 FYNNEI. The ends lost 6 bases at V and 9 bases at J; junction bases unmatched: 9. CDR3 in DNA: TGTGCCAGCAGGACTCTAGCGGGGGGGCCGGGTGAGCAGTTCTTC. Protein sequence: CASRTLAGGPGEQFF.

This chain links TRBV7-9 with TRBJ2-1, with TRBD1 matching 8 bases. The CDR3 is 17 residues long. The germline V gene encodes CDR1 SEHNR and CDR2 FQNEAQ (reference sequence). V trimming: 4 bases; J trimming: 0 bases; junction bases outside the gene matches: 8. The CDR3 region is CASSSLRTGSSYNEQFF. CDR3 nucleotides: TGTGCCAGCAGCTCCCTCCGGACAGGGAGCTCCTACAATGAGCAGTTCTTC.

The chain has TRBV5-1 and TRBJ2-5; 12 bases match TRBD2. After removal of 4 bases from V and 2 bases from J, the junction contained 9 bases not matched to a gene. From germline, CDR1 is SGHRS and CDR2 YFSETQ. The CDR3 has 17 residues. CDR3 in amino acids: CASSQGLAGNQQETQYF. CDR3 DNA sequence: TGCGCCAGCAGCCAAGGACTAGCGGGGAACCAACAAGAGACCCAGTACTTC.

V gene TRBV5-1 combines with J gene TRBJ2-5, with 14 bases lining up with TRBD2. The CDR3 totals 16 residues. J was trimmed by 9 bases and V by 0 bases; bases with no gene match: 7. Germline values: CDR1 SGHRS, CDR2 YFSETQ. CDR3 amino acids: CASSLGLAGGPSSQYF. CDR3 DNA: TGCGCCAGCAGCTTGGGACTAGCGGGGGGGCCGAGTTCCCAGTACTTC.